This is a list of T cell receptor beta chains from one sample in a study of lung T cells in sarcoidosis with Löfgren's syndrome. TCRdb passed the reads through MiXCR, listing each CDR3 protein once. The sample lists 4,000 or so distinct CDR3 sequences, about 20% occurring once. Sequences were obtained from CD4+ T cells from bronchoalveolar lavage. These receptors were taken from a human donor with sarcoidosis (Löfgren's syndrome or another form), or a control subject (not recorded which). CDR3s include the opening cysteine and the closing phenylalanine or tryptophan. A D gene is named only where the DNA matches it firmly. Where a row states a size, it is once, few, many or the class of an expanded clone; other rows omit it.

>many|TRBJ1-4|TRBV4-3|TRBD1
TGCGCCAGCAGCCGAGCGACAGGGGGAGCGGAAAAACTGTTTTTT
CASSRATGGAEKLFF
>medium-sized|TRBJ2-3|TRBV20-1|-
TGCAGTGCTATTCACTCGGGGCGCACAGATACGCAGTATTTT
CSAIHSGRTDTQYF
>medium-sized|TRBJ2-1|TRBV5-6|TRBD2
TGTGCCAGCAGCTACGGGACTAGCGGGATCAATGAGCAGTTCTTC
CASSYGTSGINEQFF
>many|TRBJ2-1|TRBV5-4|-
TGTGCCAGCAGCTTGTCCCGGGAGCCTTCCTACAATGAGCAGTTCTTC
CASSLSREPSYNEQFF
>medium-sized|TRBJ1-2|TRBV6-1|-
TGTGCCAGCAGTCTTAGGGAAACTAACTATGGCTACACCTTC
CASSLRETNYGYTF
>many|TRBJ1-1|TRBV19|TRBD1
TGTGCCAGTAGTATCAGTTTTTTGACAGGGCTGGGCACTGAAGCTTTCTTT
CASSISFLTGLGTEAFF
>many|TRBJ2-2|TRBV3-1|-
TGTGCCAGCAGCCCGACTGGCACCGGGGAGCTGTTTTTT
CASSPTGTGELFF
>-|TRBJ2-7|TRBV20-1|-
TGCAGTGCAAGACTTGCTAAGCGAGGCGAGCGGTGCTTC
CSARLAKRGERCF
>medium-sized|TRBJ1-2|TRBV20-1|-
TGCAGTATCTACAGGACAGAGGACCGTGGCTACACCTTC
CSIYRTEDRGYTF
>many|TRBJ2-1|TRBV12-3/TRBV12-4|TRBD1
TGTGCCAGCAGTTCCATGACAGGGGATCGGTGGAATGAGCAGTTCTTC
CASSSMTGDRWNEQFF
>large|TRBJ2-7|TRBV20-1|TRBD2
TGCAGTGCTAGGGGACTAGCGGGACCGACCTCCTACGAGCAGTACTTC
CSARGLAGPTSYEQYF
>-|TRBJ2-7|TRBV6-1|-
TGTGCCAGTAGTTATACAGATTACGAGCGGTACTTC
CASSYTDYERYF
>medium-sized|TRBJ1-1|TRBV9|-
TGTGCCAGCAGCACCGGCCCCGTTGGCACTGAAGCTTTCTTT
CASSTGPVGTEAFF
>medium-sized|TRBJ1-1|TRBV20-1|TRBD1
TGCAGTGCTAGGAAAACCGGGACAGCCGTCACTGAAGCTTTCTTT
CSARKTGTAVTEAFF
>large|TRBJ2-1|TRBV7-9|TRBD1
TGTGCCAGCAGCCCTGGGACAGGGGTCAATGAGCAGTTCTTC
CASSPGTGVNEQFF
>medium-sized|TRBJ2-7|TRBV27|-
TGTGCCAGCAGTTCCCATCGGGATTACGAGCAGTACTTC
CASSSHRDYEQYF
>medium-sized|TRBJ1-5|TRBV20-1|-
TGCAGTGCACAATCGGGTTCCCAGGGGCCCCAGCATTTT
CSAQSGSQGPQHF
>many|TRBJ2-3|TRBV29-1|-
TGCAGCGGGGGGGCGGGAGTGAGGGATACGCAGTATTTT
CSGGAGVRDTQYF
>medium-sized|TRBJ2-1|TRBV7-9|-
TGTGCCAGCAGCTTAGGAGCTTACAATGAGCAGTTCTTC
CASSLGAYNEQFF
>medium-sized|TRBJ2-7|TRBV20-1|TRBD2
TGCAGTGCTAGATTTGGAGCGGGAAGCCTAAGAGAGCAGTACTTC
CSARFGAGSLREQYF
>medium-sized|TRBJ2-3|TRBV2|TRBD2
TGTGCCAGCAGATCGACTAGCGACGCAGATACGCAGTATTTT
CASRSTSDADTQYF
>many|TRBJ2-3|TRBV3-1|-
TGTGCCTCCTCTTGGTCTGATACGCAGTATTTT
CASSWSDTQYF
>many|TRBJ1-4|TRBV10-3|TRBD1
TGTGCCATCAGTCCGGGACAGGAAGGTGAAAAACTGTTTTTT
CAISPGQEGEKLFF
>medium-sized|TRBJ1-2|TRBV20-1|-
TGCAGTGCTAGTCGAGGGTCCGGCTATGGCTACACCTTC
CSASRGSGYGYTF
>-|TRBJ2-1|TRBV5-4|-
TGTGCCAGCAGCTCGGGTCGGGCCTCCTACAATGAGCAGTTCTTC
CASSSGRASYNEQFF
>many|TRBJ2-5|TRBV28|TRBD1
TGTGCCACCCTACAGGGGATTTCACAAGAGACCCAGTACTTC
CATLQGISQETQYF
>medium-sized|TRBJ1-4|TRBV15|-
TGTGCCACCAGCCTTGGGCCCTATAATGAAAAACTGTTTTTT
CATSLGPYNEKLFF
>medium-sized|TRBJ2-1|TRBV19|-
TGTGCCAGTAGCCCTACTAGAAGCTCCTACAATGAGCAGTTCTTC
CASSPTRSSYNEQFF
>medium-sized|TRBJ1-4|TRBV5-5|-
TGTGCCAGCGTGGCAGATCCAACTAATGAAAAACTGTTTTTT
CASVADPTNEKLFF
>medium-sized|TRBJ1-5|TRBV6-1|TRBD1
TGTGCCAGCAGGACAGGGATGGGCAATCAGCCCCAGCATTTT
CASRTGMGNQPQHF